This T cell receptor (beta chain) stems from a study of spatial heterogeneity in lung cancer. The overall study: There were consistently more beta-chain sequences detected than alpha-chain sequences.

This clonotype was picked up a small number of times. Unique molecular identifiers, one per molecule, were present on every TCR cDNA molecule. TCRdb itself ran the 5' RACE reads through MiXCR, one entry per CDR3 protein. The sample lists 60,000 to 85,000 distinct CDR3 sequences; 8% to 10% were seen once. Germline V gene data show CDR1 as KGHSH and CDR2 as LQKENI. V dropped 3 bases and J dropped 4 bases, with 13 bases sitting between them. The CDR3 has 15 amino acids. The time point was: blood at routine non-recurrence follow-up after resection. Whole RNA from tumor, nontumor lung or frozen PBMC was sequenced unsorted.

The receptor was derived from a female donor with early-stage non-small cell lung cancer. This chain joins TRBV18 and TRBJ1-5, with D possibly TRBD1 on 6 matching bases. Sequencing was performed on PBMCs, taken at follow-up. CDR3 residues: CASSPAQGLNQPQHF. CDR3 nucleotide sequence: TGTGCCAGCTCACCCGCCCAGGGGTTGAATCAGCCCCAGCATTTT.